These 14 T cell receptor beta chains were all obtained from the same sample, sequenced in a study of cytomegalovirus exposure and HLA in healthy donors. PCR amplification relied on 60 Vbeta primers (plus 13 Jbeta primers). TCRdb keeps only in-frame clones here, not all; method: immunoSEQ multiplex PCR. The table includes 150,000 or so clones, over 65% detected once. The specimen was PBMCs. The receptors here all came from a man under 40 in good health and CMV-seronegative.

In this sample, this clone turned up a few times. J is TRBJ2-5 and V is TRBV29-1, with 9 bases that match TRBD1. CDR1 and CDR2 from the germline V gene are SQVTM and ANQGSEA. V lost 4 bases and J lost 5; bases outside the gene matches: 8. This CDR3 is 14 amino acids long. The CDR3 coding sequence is TGCAGCGTTGGAACAGGGGGCGCGGGGGAGACCCAGTACTTC. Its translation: CSVGTGGAGETQYF.

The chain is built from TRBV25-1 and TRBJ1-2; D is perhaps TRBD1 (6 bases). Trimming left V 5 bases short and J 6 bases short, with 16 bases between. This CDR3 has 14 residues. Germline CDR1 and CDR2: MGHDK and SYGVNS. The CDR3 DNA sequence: TGTGCCAGCAGTTCCTCGGGACATAGGAATGGCTACACCTTC. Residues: CASSSSGHRNGYTF.

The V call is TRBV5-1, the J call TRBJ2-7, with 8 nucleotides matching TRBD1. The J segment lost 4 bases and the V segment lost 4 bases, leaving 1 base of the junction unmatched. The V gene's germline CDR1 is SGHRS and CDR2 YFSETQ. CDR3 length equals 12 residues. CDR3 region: CASSRTGYEQYF. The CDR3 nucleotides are TGCGCCAGCAGCCGGACAGGGTACGAGCAGTACTTC.

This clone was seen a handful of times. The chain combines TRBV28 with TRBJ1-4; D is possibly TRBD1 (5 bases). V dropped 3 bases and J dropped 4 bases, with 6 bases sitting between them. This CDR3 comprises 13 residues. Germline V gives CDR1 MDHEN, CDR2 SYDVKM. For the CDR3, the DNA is TGTGCCAGCAGTTTGGGGGGTAATGAAAAACTGTTTTTT. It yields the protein CASSLGGNEKLFF.

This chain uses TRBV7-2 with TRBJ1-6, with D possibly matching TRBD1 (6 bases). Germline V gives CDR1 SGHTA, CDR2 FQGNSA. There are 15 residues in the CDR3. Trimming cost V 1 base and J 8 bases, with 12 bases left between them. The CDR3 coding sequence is TGTGCCAGCAGCTTAGATTACAGGGTTGATTCACCCCTCCACTTT. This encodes CASSLDYRVDSPLHF. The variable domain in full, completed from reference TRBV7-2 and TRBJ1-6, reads GAGVSQSPSNKVTEKGKDVELRCDPISGHTALYWYRQSLGQGLEFLIYFQGNSAPDKSGLPSDRFSAERTGGSVSTLTIQRTQQEDSAVYLCASSLDYRVDSPLHFGNGTRLTVT.

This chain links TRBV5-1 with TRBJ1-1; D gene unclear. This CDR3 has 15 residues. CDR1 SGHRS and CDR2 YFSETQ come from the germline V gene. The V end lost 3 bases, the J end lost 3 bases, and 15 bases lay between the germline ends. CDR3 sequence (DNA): TGCGCCAGCAGCTCGGGCCGGGGATTGTACACTGAAGCTTTCTTT. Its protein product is CASSSGRGLYTEAFF.

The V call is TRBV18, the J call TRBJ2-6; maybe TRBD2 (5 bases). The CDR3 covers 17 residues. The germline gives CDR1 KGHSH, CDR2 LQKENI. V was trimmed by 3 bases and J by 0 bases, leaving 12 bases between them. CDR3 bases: TGTGCCAGCTCACCGACACTGGGAGACTCTGGGGCCAACGTCCTGACTTTC. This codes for CASSPTLGDSGANVLTF.

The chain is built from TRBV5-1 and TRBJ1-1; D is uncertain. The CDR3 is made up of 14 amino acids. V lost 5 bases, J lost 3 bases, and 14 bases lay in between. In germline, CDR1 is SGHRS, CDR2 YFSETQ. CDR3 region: CASSITSRDTEAFF. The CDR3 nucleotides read TGCGCCAGCAGTATCACTTCCCGGGACACTGAAGCTTTCTTT.

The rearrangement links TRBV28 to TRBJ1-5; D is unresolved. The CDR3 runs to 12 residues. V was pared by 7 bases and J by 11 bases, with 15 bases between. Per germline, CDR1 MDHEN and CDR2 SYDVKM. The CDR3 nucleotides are TGTGCCAGCACTCCCTCCGGCGGGGCCCAGCATTTT. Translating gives CASTPSGGAQHF.

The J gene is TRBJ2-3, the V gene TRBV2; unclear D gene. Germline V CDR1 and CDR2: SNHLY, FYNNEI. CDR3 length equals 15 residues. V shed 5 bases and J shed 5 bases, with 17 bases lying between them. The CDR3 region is CASSFEARLGDTQYF. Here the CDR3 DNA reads TGTGCCAGCAGTTTCGAGGCTAGATTGGGAGATACGCAGTATTTT.

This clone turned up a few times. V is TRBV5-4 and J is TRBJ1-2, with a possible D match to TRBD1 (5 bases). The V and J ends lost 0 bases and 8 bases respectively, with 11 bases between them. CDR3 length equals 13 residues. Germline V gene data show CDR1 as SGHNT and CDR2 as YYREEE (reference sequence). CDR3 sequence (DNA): TGTGCCAGCAGCTTGGCCGGGGGGGACGGCTACACCTTC. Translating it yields CASSLAGGDGYTF.

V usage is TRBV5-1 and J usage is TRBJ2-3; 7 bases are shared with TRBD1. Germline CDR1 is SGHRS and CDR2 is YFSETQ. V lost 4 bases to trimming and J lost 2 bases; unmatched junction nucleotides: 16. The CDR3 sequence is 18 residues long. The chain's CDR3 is CASSLTPGGQTYTDTQYF. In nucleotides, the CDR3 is TGCGCCAGCAGCCTCACCCCAGGGGGACAAACGTACACAGATACGCAGTATTTT.

This CDR3 is CASSLDPFSGYNSPLHF. Here the CDR3 DNA reads TGTGCCAGCAGTCTGGACCCATTCTCAGGGTATAATTCACCCCTCCACTTT. V usage is TRBV28 and J usage is TRBJ1-6; tentative D call: TRBD1 (5 bases). The germline V and J ends were trimmed by 5 bases and 4 bases, with 18 bases remaining between them. The CDR3 has 17 residues. Germline V gives CDR1 MDHEN, CDR2 SYDVKM.

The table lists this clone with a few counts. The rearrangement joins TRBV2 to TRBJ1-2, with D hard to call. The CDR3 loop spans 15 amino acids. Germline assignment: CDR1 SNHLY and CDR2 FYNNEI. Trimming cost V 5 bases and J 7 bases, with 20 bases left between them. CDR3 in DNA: TGTGCCAGCAGTAAGGGTCGGGAGATAGAAGGTGGCTACACCTTC. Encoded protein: CASSKGREIEGGYTF. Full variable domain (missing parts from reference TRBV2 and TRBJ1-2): EPEVTQTPSHQVTQMGQEVILRCVPISNHLYFYWYRQILGQKVEFLVSFYNNEISEKSEIFDDQFSVERPDGSNFTLKIRSTKLEDSAMYFCASSKGREIEGGYTFGSGTRLTVV.